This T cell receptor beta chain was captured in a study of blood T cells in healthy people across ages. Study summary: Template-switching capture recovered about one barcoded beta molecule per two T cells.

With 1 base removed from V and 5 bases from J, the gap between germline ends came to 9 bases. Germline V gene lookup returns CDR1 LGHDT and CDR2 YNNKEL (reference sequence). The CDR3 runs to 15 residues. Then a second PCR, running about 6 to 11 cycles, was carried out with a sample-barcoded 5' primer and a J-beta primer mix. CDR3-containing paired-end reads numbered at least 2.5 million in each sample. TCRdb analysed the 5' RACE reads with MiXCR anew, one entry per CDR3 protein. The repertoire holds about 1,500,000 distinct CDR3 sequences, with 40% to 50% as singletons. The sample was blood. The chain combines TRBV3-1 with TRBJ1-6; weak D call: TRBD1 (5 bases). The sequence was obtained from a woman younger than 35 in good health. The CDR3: CASSQGAGNNSPLHF. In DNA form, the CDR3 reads TGTGCCAGCAGCCAAGGGGCAGGGAATAATTCACCCCTCCACTTT. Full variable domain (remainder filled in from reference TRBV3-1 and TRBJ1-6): DTAVSQTPKYLVTQMGNDKSIKCEQNLGHDTMYWYKQDSKKFLKIMFSYNNKELIINETVPNRFSPKSPDKAHLNLHINSLELGDSAVYFCASSQGAGNNSPLHFGNGTRLTVT.